The clone carrying this T cell receptor beta chain was observed once. From germline, CDR1 is MNHEY and CDR2 SVGAGI. The CDR3 extends over 15 amino acids. V was clipped by 6 bases and J by 0 bases; unmatched bases: 5. The source of the sample is a study of blood T cell repertoires in COVID-19. For the study at large: COVID-19 samples collected from the United States, Italy and Spain covered acute and convalescent phases.

Authors' data handling: It was from reference gene primer amplification that nucleated cell counts were estimated. Here immunoSEQ multiplex PCR was the method, and the copy in TCRdb shows in-frame clones only, minus some. V, J and clone size reflect that table, while D and trimming were determined from the DNA. The table has around 310,000 clones, about 89% seen once. Sequenced: peripheral blood. The V call is TRBV6-5, the J call TRBJ2-3; TRBD1 matches at 8 bases. The sequence was obtained from a woman aged 55 to 70 with acute or convalescent COVID-19. Here the CDR3 DNA reads TGTGCCAGCAGCCGGACAGGGATTAGCACAGATACGCAGTATTTT. Encoded protein: CASSRTGISTDTQYF.